This entry lists 24 T cell receptor beta chains sequenced from one sample in a study of OX40 agonist ivuxolimab in advanced cancers. The assay was immunoSEQ multiplex PCR, and TCRdb's table has in-frame clones only and misses some. The repertoire includes tens of thousands of clones, approximately 90% of them detected once, and just over 20% sits in the top ten. This specimen was CD4+ or CD8+ T cells sorted from blood, taken in a trial of the OX40 agonist ivuxolimab. These receptors originate from an adult with an advanced solid tumor such as melanoma, head and neck, liver or kidney cancer.

The chain uses TRBV4-2 and TRBJ2-3; no clear D gene. In germline, CDR1 is LGHNA, CDR2 YNFKEQ. The CDR3 covers 14 residues. The V gene lost 0 bases and the J gene lost 4 bases, with 8 bases spanning the gap. CDR3 sequence: CASSQDKLSDTQYF. Written as DNA, the CDR3 is TGTGCCAGCAGCCAAGATAAGTTGTCAGATACGCAGTATTTT.

V gene TRBV10-2 combines with J gene TRBJ1-1, with D unclear. This CDR3 region has 11 residues. Trimming left V 2 bases short and J 8 bases short, with 6 bases between. The germline CDR1 and CDR2 sequences are WSHSY and SAAADI. The CDR3 DNA is TGCGCCAGCAGTGAGGGCGGAGAAGCTTTCTTT. This codes for CASSEGGEAFF.

The chain has TRBV5-1 and TRBJ2-7; D is undetermined. V was trimmed by 0 bases and J by 5 bases, leaving 9 bases between them. The CDR3 has 13 residues. Germline V gene sequence: CDR1 SGHRS, CDR2 YFSETQ. The CDR3 reads CASSLVGYDEQYF. CDR3 sequence (DNA): TGCGCCAGCAGCTTGGTAGGGTACGACGAGCAGTACTTC.

A remark on this clone: Other nucleotide sequences from this sample produce the same CDR3. This rearrangement joins TRBV11-2 to TRBJ1-5; no clear D gene. Trimming shortened V by 3 bases and J by 4 bases, and 10 bases separated the two germline ends. CDR3 length equals 14 residues. Germline CDR1 is SGHAT and CDR2 is FQNNGV. The CDR3 DNA sequence: TGTGCCAGCAGCTTTGGGCAGACAAATCAGCCCCAGCATTTT. It translates to CASSFGQTNQPQHF.

This rearrangement joins TRBV7-9 to TRBJ2-1; D uncertain. The CDR3 is 12 amino acids. Germline V gives CDR1 SEHNR, CDR2 FQNEAQ (reference sequence). Trimming left V 3 bases short and J 6 bases short, with 6 bases between. CDR3 sequence reads: CASSLVPNEQFF. CDR3 nucleotide sequence: TGTGCCAGCAGCTTGGTCCCCAATGAGCAGTTCTTC.

The chain has TRBV27 and TRBJ1-1; D might be TRBD1 (6 bases). Looked up from germline, CDR1 is MNHEY and CDR2 is SMNVEV (reference sequence). Between the trimmed V and J ends, which lost 0 bases and 4 bases, there was a span of 12 bases. The CDR3 has 15 amino acids. CDR3: CASSLSRGQFTEAFF. CDR3 nucleotides: TGTGCCAGCAGTTTATCAAGGGGACAATTCACTGAAGCTTTCTTT.

This clone was detected a few times. This chain connects TRBV7-2 to TRBJ2-7, with D possibly being TRBD2 (5 bases). This CDR3 is built from 12 residues. Trimming cost V 3 bases and J 5 bases, with 8 bases left between them. Germline CDR1 is SGHTA and CDR2 is FQGNSA. CDR3 DNA sequence: TGTGCCAGCAGCTTCCGGGGTAACGAGCAGTACTTC. It is translated as CASSFRGNEQYF.

The chain uses TRBV10-3 and TRBJ2-7; 8 nucleotides match TRBD2. With V trimmed by 3 bases and J by 3 bases, 4 bases remained unmatched. Germline lookup yields CDR1 ENHRY and CDR2 SYGVKD. The CDR3 loop spans 14 amino acids. In DNA, the CDR3 is TGTGCCATCAGTGACCAGCGGGAGATCTACGAGCAGTACTTC. This encodes CAISDQREIYEQYF.

The gene calls are TRBV18 and TRBJ2-2, with 12 positions matching TRBD1. CDR1 is KGHSH, CDR2 LQKENI, per germline. The CDR3 runs to 17 residues. The ends lost 2 bases at V and 5 bases at J; junction bases unmatched: 6. DNA for the CDR3: TGTGCCAGCTCACCAAGGACGGGACAGGGGGCTACCGGGGAGCTGTTTTTT. Translation: CASSPRTGQGATGELFF.

The gene calls are TRBV9 and TRBJ1-3, with D possibly TRBD1 on 5 matching bases. V was pared by 0 bases and J by 3 bases, with 7 bases between. CDR1 and CDR2 from the germline V gene are SGDLS and YYNGEE. This CDR3 is 14 amino acids long. The CDR3 DNA is TGTGCCAGCAGCGTAGAGCAGGGTGGAAACACCATATATTTT. This codes for CASSVEQGGNTIYF. Supplemented by reference TRBV9 and TRBJ1-3, the full variable domain reads DSGVTQTPKHLITATGQRVTLRCSPRSGDLSVYWYQQSLDQGLQFLIQYYNGEERAKGNILERFSAQQFPDLHSELNLSSLELGDSALYFCASSVEQGGNTIYFGEGSWLTVV.

The rearrangement uses TRBV4-1 and TRBJ1-2, with 7 bases matching TRBD1. This CDR3 spans 17 amino acids. CDR1 and CDR2 from the germline V gene are MGHRA and YSYEKL. Unmatched junction bases numbered 10, after V lost 2 bases and J lost 1 base. The CDR3 DNA reads TGCGCCAGCAGCCAATTACAGGGGATCATCTTTAACTATGGCTACACCTTC. As protein: CASSQLQGIIFNYGYTF.

The chain recombines TRBV11-3 with TRBJ2-1; 10 bases line up with TRBD2. J gave up 9 bases and V 4 bases, and 12 bases lay outside the gene matches. The length of the CDR3 is 16 residues. Germline assignment: CDR1 SGHNT and CDR2 YENEEA. In DNA form, the CDR3 reads TGTGCCAGCAGCTCCCATAGCGGGGGGCCCCCCGGTGAGCAGTTCTTC. Encoded protein: CASSSHSGGPPGEQFF.

This rearrangement joins TRBV4-1 to TRBJ2-1; no clear D gene. CDR1 is MGHRA, CDR2 YSYEKL, per germline. The CDR3 extends over 13 amino acids. Trimming stripped 0 bases from V and 3 bases from J, with 3 bases between. CDR3 sequence (DNA): TGCGCCAGCAGCCAAGACGTCTACAATGAGCAGTTCTTC. This sequence encodes CASSQDVYNEQFF.

V is TRBV7-3 and J is TRBJ2-1, with D tentatively TRBD1 (6 bases). Germline V gives CDR1 SGHTA, CDR2 FQGTGA. The V end lost 5 bases, the J end lost 6 bases, and 11 bases lay between the germline ends. This CDR3 comprises 13 residues. The CDR3 nucleotides read TGTGCCAGCAGCCCCGGACAGACCAATGAGCAGTTCTTC. Translation gives CASSPGQTNEQFF.

V usage is TRBV9 and J usage is TRBJ2-1; unclear D gene. This CDR3 contains 12 residues. V dropped 4 bases and J dropped 5 bases, with 7 bases sitting between them. Per the germline V gene, CDR1 is SGDLS and CDR2 is YYNGEE. The CDR3 DNA is TGTGCCAGCAGCTACATCGACAATGAGCAGTTCTTC. Its translation: CASSYIDNEQFF.

The chain has TRBV9 and TRBJ1-4; no definite D call. The CDR3 consists of 14 residues. CDR1 and CDR2 from the germline V gene are SGDLS and YYNGEE. Trimming removed 5 bases at V and 7 bases at J, with 15 bases between. CDR3 in DNA: TGTGCCAGCAGTGATAGGCTTGTGAGTGAAAAACTGTTTTTT. As protein: CASSDRLVSEKLFF.

The rearrangement uses TRBV27 and TRBJ1-4; 9 positions agree with TRBD1. The V gene end was trimmed by 6 bases and the J gene end by 7 bases; junction bases not matched to a gene: 12. Per the germline V gene, CDR1 is MNHEY and CDR2 is SMNVEV (reference sequence). The CDR3 sequence is 16 residues long. CDR3 loop: CASSRDRAERFEKLFF. The CDR3 bases are TGTGCCAGCAGCCGGGACAGGGCGGAGAGATTTGAAAAACTGTTTTTT.

The rearrangement links TRBV6-1 to TRBJ2-7; possible D gene TRBD2, 5 bases. Germline-derived CDR1 and CDR2 are MNHNS and SASEGT. Trimming took off 5 bases at V and 1 base at J, with 9 bases between the two ends. The CDR3 extends over 13 amino acids. CDR3 coding DNA: TGTGCCAGCAGTCCCAGAGGGTCCTACGAGCAGTACTTC. It yields the protein CASSPRGSYEQYF.

The gene calls are TRBV19 and TRBJ1-5, with D unresolved. Germline V gene data show CDR1 as LNHDA and CDR2 as SQIVND (reference sequence). Trimming cost V 3 bases and J 7 bases, with 10 bases left between them. The CDR3 length is 13 residues. The CDR3 nucleotides are TGTGCCAGTAGTATTGACCACTGGCAGCCCCAGCATTTT. Translated: CASSIDHWQPQHF.

The rearrangement links TRBV30 to TRBJ1-2; D perhaps matches TRBD1 (6 bases). CDR3 length equals 13 residues. Trimming shortened V by 0 bases and J by 8 bases, and 13 bases separated the two germline ends. Per germline, CDR1 GTSNPN and CDR2 SVGIG (reference sequence). The CDR3 protein is CAWSVHGGFGYTF. In nucleotides, the CDR3 is TGTGCCTGGAGTGTACACGGGGGCTTCGGCTACACCTTC.

J is TRBJ2-5 and V is TRBV18; 7 nucleotides line up with TRBD1. Germline V gene sequence: CDR1 KGHSH, CDR2 LQKENI. The J segment lost 4 bases and the V segment lost 3 bases, leaving 11 bases of the junction unmatched. The CDR3 totals 16 residues. CDR3 region: CASSPPTGWGRETQYF. The DNA for the CDR3 is TGTGCCAGCTCACCTCCGACAGGGTGGGGGCGAGAGACCCAGTACTTC.

This clone has more than one count but fewer than ten. The V gene is TRBV9, the J gene TRBJ2-3; D possibly matches TRBD1 or TRBD2 (6 bases each). Trimming removed 4 bases at V and 3 bases at J, with 18 bases between. Germline V CDR1 and CDR2: SGDLS, YYNGEE. The CDR3 is 16 residues long. The CDR3 sequence is CASSPTGAVRTDTQYF. CDR3 in DNA: TGTGCCAGCAGCCCCACGGGGGCAGTTAGAACAGATACGCAGTATTTT.

DNA for the CDR3: TGTGCCAGCAGCTTACCTTTGGGACAACGCTCCTACAATGAGCAGTTCTTC. Encoded protein: CASSLPLGQRSYNEQFF. This sequence joins TRBV7-9 and TRBJ2-1, with a tentative D call TRBD1 (6 bases). V dropped 2 bases and J dropped 0 bases, with 14 bases sitting between them. The CDR3 is made up of 17 amino acids. Looked up from germline, CDR1 is SEHNR and CDR2 is FQNEAQ (reference sequence).

The sample holds one count of this clone. The CDR3 DNA sequence: TGTGCCAGCAGCTTTGAACTCATTCAAGAGACCCAGTACTTC. It yields the protein CASSFELIQETQYF. The chain is built from TRBV11-2 and TRBJ2-5; D ambiguous. CDR1 and CDR2 from the germline V gene are SGHAT and FQNNGV. Between the trimmed V and J ends, which lost 3 bases and 2 bases, there was a span of 10 bases. CDR3 length: 14 residues. Complete variable domain (other parts from reference TRBV11-2 and TRBJ2-5): EAGVAQSPRYKIIEKRQSVAFWCNPISGHATLYWYQQILGQGPKLLIQFQNNGVVDDSQLPKDRFSAERLKGVDSTLKIQPAKLEDSAVYLCASSFELIQETQYFGPGTRLLVL.